The 27 T cell receptor beta chains below were found in one sample sequenced in a study of cytomegalovirus exposure and HLA in healthy donors (dated by TCRdb to 2015 to 2018). Libraries came from the immunoSEQ multiplex PCR assay. A mixture of 60 forward primers for TCR Vbeta segments and 13 reverse primers for TCR Jbeta segments was used in the multiplex PCR. This is the immuneACCESS table as TCRdb keeps it, with only in-frame sequences that have V and J called. A part of the clones is gone; compared with another copy, unresolved V genes explain less than half, and the rest is unexplained. The sample yields 98,000 or so clones; 10% were counted once. The ten largest clones represent about 5% of the sample. The sequencing input was PBMCs. The receptor source for this set is a middle-aged man in good health and CMV-seropositive.

This chain links TRBV28 with TRBJ1-2, with a weak D call TRBD1 (6 bases). The CDR3 is 14 residues long. Germline V CDR1 and CDR2: MDHEN, SYDVKM. V lost 8 bases and J 8 bases, leaving 21 bases between the germline ends. CDR3 sequence: CASFTFRGVSGYTF. CDR3 nucleotide sequence: TGTGCCAGCTTTACCTTCAGGGGTGTCAGCGGCTACACCTTC.

On this clone itself: This sample includes further DNA sequences coding for the same CDR3. The V call is TRBV6-4, the J call TRBJ2-3; TRBD2 aligns across 11 bases. V shed 3 bases and J 4 bases; nucleotides not matched to a gene: 6. This CDR3 has 16 amino acids. The germline V gene has CDR1 MRHNA and CDR2 SNTAGT. CDR3 sequence (DNA): TGTGCCAGCAGTGAAGGCCTAGCGGGAGGTTCAGATACGCAGTATTTT. Protein: CASSEGLAGGSDTQYF.

The J gene is TRBJ1-2, the V gene TRBV10-3; D perhaps matches TRBD1 (6 bases). V lost 0 bases and J 3 bases, leaving 14 bases between the germline ends. Germline V CDR1 and CDR2: ENHRY, SYGVKD. The CDR3 has 16 amino acids. The CDR3 region has the DNA TGTGCCATCAGTGAGTCGCGGGGGCAGGCGGACTATGGCTACACCTTC. Amino acids: CAISESRGQADYGYTF.

The gene calls are TRBV13 and TRBJ2-7; D is perhaps TRBD1 (6 bases). The ends were cut back, 8 bases at V and 5 bases at J, with 22 bases in the middle. Germline values: CDR1 PRHDT, CDR2 FYEKMQ (reference sequence). The CDR3 contains 15 residues. The CDR3, as DNA: TGTGCCAGCCGCAGGGGCGAGGTGGGATCAAACGAGCAGTACTTC. Encoded protein: CASRRGEVGSNEQYF.

This clone was observed a few times. The chain employs TRBV9 and TRBJ2-1; 7 positions match TRBD2. The V and J ends lost 3 bases and 4 bases, in that order; junction bases with no gene match: 4. The length of the CDR3 is 14 residues. The germline CDR1 and CDR2 sequences are SGDLS and YYNGEE. As DNA, the CDR3 is TGTGCCAGCAGCGGTGCGGGGGTATACAATGAGCAGTTCTTC. This gives the protein CASSGAGVYNEQFF.

In its sample, this clone was seen a few times. This chain links TRBV7-6 with TRBJ2-3; 11 bases fit TRBD2. The junction had 6 bases not matched to a gene; V was cut back by 5 bases and J by 2 bases. Germline V gene lookup returns CDR1 SGHVS and CDR2 FNYEAQ. This CDR3 has 16 residues. The CDR3 spells CASSRSSGRYTDTQYF. The CDR3 nucleotides read TGTGCCAGCAGCAGATCTAGCGGGAGGTACACAGATACGCAGTATTTT.

This clone was counted only a few times. The chain employs TRBV6-1 and TRBJ1-3, with D unresolved. Trimming removed 6 bases from V and 7 bases from J, with 13 bases in between. CDR3 length: 13 residues. Looked up from germline, CDR1 is MNHNS and CDR2 is SASEGT. The CDR3 nucleotides read TGTGCCAGCAGGGAGTCGCTCGGGAACACCATATATTTT. It is translated as CASRESLGNTIYF.

This clone was recorded a few times. The chain joins TRBV27 to TRBJ2-1; 8 bases agree with TRBD2. This CDR3 region has 15 residues. In germline, CDR1 is MNHEY, CDR2 SMNVEV (reference sequence). Germline trimming cut 3 bases from V and 8 bases from J; bases unmatched to any gene: 9. CDR3 sequence: CASSFPGLVGHEQFF. The DNA of the CDR3 is TGTGCCAGCAGTTTCCCGGGACTAGTCGGCCATGAGCAGTTCTTC.

The chain uses TRBV7-9 and TRBJ2-3; D gene uncertain. V was pared by 5 bases and J by 4 bases, with 7 bases between. This CDR3 comprises 12 residues. CDR1 SEHNR and CDR2 FQNEAQ come from the germline V gene (reference sequence). CDR3 sequence (DNA): TGTGCCAGCAGCCCGACTGCAGATACGCAGTATTTT. Residues: CASSPTADTQYF.

V usage is TRBV15 and J usage is TRBJ2-7; D perhaps matches TRBD2 (6 bases). Germline V lookup: CDR1 LNHNV, CDR2 YYDKDF (reference sequence). V shed 8 bases and J shed 7 bases, with 15 bases lying between them. The CDR3 extends over 12 amino acids. CDR3 coding DNA: TGTGCCACCGCGGGACTTGGACTAGAGCAGTACTTC. Amino acids: CATAGLGLEQYF.

This clone has only a few counts. The J gene is TRBJ2-2, the V gene TRBV5-8; 9 positions agree with TRBD2. The CDR3 loop spans 16 amino acids. Germline CDR1 reads SGHTS; CDR2 reads YDEGEE. V lost 2 bases and J lost 5; bases outside the gene matches: 7. CDR3 protein: CASSFSGGLRTGELFF. The CDR3 DNA sequence: TGTGCCAGCAGCTTCAGCGGGGGGCTGAGGACCGGGGAGCTGTTTTTT. Full variable domain (remainder filled in from reference TRBV5-8 and TRBJ2-2): EAGVTQSPTHLIKTRGQQATLRCSPISGHTSVYWYQQALGLGLQFLLWYDEGEERNRGNFPPRFSGRQFPNYSSELNVNALELEDSALYLCASSFSGGLRTGELFFGEGSRLTVL.

This sequence joins TRBV9 and TRBJ2-7, with D possibly matching TRBD2 (6 bases). This CDR3 spans 14 amino acids. The germline CDR1 and CDR2 sequences are SGDLS and YYNGEE. V lost 4 bases to trimming and J lost 3 bases, with 14 bases between them. The CDR3 is CASSQEEGIYEQYF. CDR3 coding DNA: TGTGCCAGCAGCCAAGAGGAGGGAATCTACGAGCAGTACTTC.

This clone has a handful of counts. V usage is TRBV11-3 and J usage is TRBJ1-1; D gene uncertain. The CDR3 contains 11 residues. Germline CDR1 reads SGHNT; CDR2 reads YENEEA. The V and J ends lost 2 bases and 8 bases respectively, with 6 bases between them. The CDR3 sequence: CASSLWREAFF. CDR3 in DNA: TGTGCCAGCAGCTTATGGAGGGAAGCTTTCTTT.

The rearrangement links TRBV11-3 to TRBJ2-7; 8 positions match TRBD1. This CDR3 contains 14 residues. With V trimmed by 3 bases and J by 2 bases, 3 bases remained unmatched. CDR1 and CDR2 from the germline V gene are SGHNT and YENEEA. CDR3 sequence reads: CASSLGQVTYEQYF. The CDR3 DNA reads TGTGCCAGCAGCTTGGGACAGGTTACCTACGAGCAGTACTTC.

This clone was picked up a small number of times. The rearrangement uses TRBV7-2 and TRBJ2-7, with 10 bases aligning to TRBD2. Germline V gene data show CDR1 as SGHTA and CDR2 as FQGNSA. The CDR3 has 16 residues. Trimming removed 1 base from V and 4 bases from J; junction bases left unmatched: 7. The CDR3 here is CASSLVSSSGSYEQYF. Written as DNA, the CDR3 is TGTGCCAGCAGCTTAGTTTCGTCTAGCGGGAGTTACGAGCAGTACTTC.

The CDR3 DNA is TGCGCCAGCAGCTTTGGGGCTGGTGGTACAGATACGCAGTATTTT. Amino acid sequence: CASSFGAGGTDTQYF. V usage is TRBV5-1 and J usage is TRBJ2-3; D perhaps matches TRBD1 (5 bases). Germline V gene sequence: CDR1 SGHRS, CDR2 YFSETQ. The CDR3 is made up of 15 amino acids. V was trimmed by 2 bases and J by 3 bases, leaving 13 bases between them.

There are a few counts of this clone. The V gene is TRBV28, the J gene TRBJ2-3; D ambiguous. The V gene's germline CDR1 is MDHEN and CDR2 SYDVKM. The ends were cut back, 1 base at V and 2 bases at J, with 10 bases in the middle. There are 15 residues in the CDR3. CDR3 in amino acids: CASSLFAANTDTQYF. In DNA form, the CDR3 reads TGTGCCAGCAGTTTATTTGCTGCGAACACAGATACGCAGTATTTT.

The table lists this clone with a few counts. The genes are TRBV19 and TRBJ1-2; D ambiguous. V lost 11 bases to trimming and J lost 3 bases, with 13 bases between them. The CDR3 consists of 12 residues. The germline CDR1 and CDR2 sequences are LNHDA and SQIVND (reference sequence). CDR3 bases: TGTGCCGGGTATAGCCTTTACTATGGCTACACCTTC. Protein: CAGYSLYYGYTF.

The chain is built from TRBV30 and TRBJ1-2; 7 nucleotides agree with TRBD1. This CDR3 region has 14 residues. Germline lookup yields CDR1 GTSNPN and CDR2 SVGIG (reference sequence). V shed 4 bases and J 4 bases; nucleotides not matched to a gene: 9. This CDR3 is CAWTRRGYSYGYTF. CDR3 nucleotides: TGTGCCTGGACCCGCAGGGGGTATAGCTATGGCTACACCTTC.

The DNA for the CDR3 is TGTGCCACTTCCGAGGCGGGAGTCGGGTCCTACGAGCAGTACTTC. Translating it yields CATSEAGVGSYEQYF. J is TRBJ2-7 and V is TRBV19, with 7 bases that match TRBD2. This CDR3 spans 15 amino acids. V dropped 10 bases and J dropped 1; count of bases not matched to a gene: 13. CDR1 is LNHDA and CDR2 is SQIVND in the germline V gene (reference sequence).

This clone turned up a few times. This chain connects TRBV13 to TRBJ2-3; TRBD2 matches at 13 bases. V shed 5 bases and J 6 bases; nucleotides not matched to a gene: 11. This CDR3 has 17 residues. The germline CDR1 and CDR2 sequences are PRHDT and FYEKMQ (reference sequence). CDR3 nucleotides: TGTGCCAGCAGCACCCTAGGGGGGACTAGCGGGGAGGATACGCAGTATTTT. Encoded protein: CASSTLGGTSGEDTQYF.

CDR3 nucleotides: TGTGCCAGCAGTGCAGGGATCAATCAGCCCCAGCATTTT. The encoded protein is CASSAGINQPQHF. The chain joins TRBV11-3 to TRBJ1-5; tentative D call: TRBD1 (5 bases). Germline assignment: CDR1 SGHNT and CDR2 YENEEA. Trimming cost V 6 bases and J 3 bases, with 9 bases left between them. This CDR3 region has 13 residues.

This clone was seen more than once but under ten times. V usage is TRBV6-5 and J usage is TRBJ2-7, with unresolved D. The germline V gene has CDR1 MNHEY and CDR2 SVGAGI. The V end was cut by 2 bases, the J end by 2 bases, with 7 bases between. This CDR3 is 13 amino acids long. The CDR3 region is CASSYGGPYEQYF. The CDR3 coding sequence is TGTGCCAGCAGTTACGGCGGCCCCTACGAGCAGTACTTC.

V usage is TRBV6-6 and J usage is TRBJ2-7; D is perhaps TRBD1 (6 bases). Germline CDR1 MNHNY, CDR2 SVGAGI (reference sequence). Trimming removed 6 bases at V and 0 bases at J, with 12 bases between. CDR3 length: 14 residues. The CDR3 loop is CASSYTGYSYEQYF. The CDR3 DNA follows: TGTGCCAGCAGCTATACAGGGTACTCCTACGAGCAGTACTTC.

In its sample, this clone was seen a few times. The CDR3 here is CASSTIGTERGELFF. DNA of the CDR3: TGTGCCAGCAGTACTATCGGGACAGAAAGAGGGGAGCTGTTTTTT. This rearrangement joins TRBV28 to TRBJ2-2; 7 bases fit TRBD1. Trimming removed 5 bases from V and 8 bases from J; junction bases left unmatched: 11. The CDR3 length is 15 residues. Per the germline V gene, CDR1 is MDHEN and CDR2 is SYDVKM.

This clone was detected only a few times. The chain joins TRBV19 to TRBJ1-2; no firm D call. Germline lookup yields CDR1 LNHDA and CDR2 SQIVND (reference sequence). The CDR3 contains 13 residues. Deletions cut 5 bases from V and 8 bases from J, with 15 bases between. CDR3 protein: CASSEHTLWGYTF. CDR3 nucleotide sequence: TGTGCCAGTAGTGAACATACCCTTTGGGGCTACACCTTC.

This chain links TRBV7-6 with TRBJ1-2, with TRBD1 matching over 12 bases. The germline V gene has CDR1 SGHVS and CDR2 FNYEAQ. The V gene end was trimmed by 4 bases and the J gene end by 7 bases; junction bases not matched to a gene: 10. This CDR3 comprises 16 residues. The CDR3 nucleotides are TGTGCCAGCAGCTCTATCCGGGACAGGGGGCGTGGTGGCTACACCTTC. This sequence encodes CASSSIRDRGRGGYTF. Using reference TRBV7-6 and TRBJ1-2 for the parts outside the CDR3, the full variable domain is GAGVSQSPRYKVTKRGQDVALRCDPISGHVSLYWYRQALGQGPEFLTYFNYEAQQDKSGLPNDRFSAERPEGSISTLTIQRTEQRDSAMYRCASSSIRDRGRGGYTFGSGTRLTVV.